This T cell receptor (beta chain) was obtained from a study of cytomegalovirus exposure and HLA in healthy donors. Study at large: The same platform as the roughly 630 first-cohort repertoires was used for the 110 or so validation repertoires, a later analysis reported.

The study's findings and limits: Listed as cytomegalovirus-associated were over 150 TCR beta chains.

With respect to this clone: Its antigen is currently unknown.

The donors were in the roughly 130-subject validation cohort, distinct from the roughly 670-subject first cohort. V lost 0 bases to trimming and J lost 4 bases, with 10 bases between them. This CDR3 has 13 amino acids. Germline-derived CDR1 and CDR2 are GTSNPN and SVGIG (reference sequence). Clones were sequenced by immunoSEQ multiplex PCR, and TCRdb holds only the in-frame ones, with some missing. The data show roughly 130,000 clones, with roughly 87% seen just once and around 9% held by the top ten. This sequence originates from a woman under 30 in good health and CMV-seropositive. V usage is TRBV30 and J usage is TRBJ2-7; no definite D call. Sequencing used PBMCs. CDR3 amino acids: CAWSVAQKYEQYF. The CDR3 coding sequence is TGTGCCTGGAGTGTGGCTCAAAAATACGAGCAGTACTTC.